This paragraph covers one T cell receptor beta chain sequence. This record comes from a study of blood T cell repertoires in COVID-19. The junction had 10 bases not matched to a gene; V was cut back by 3 bases and J by 3 bases. This CDR3 is built from 16 residues. Germline V CDR1 and CDR2: MRHNA, SNTAGT. Sequencing used immunoSEQ multiplex PCR; TCRdb keeps in-frame clones, though not all of them. The repertoire consists of about 230,000 clones, with 75% to 90% occurring once and the leading ten covering under 3%. V is TRBV6-4 and J is TRBJ1-1; the match to TRBD1 covers 7 bases. This TCR derives from a woman in her sixties or seventies with active or convalescent COVID-19. Sequenced material: peripheral blood. CDR3 nucleotides: TGTGCCAGCAGTGAATTCAACAGGGGTGCGGACACTGAAGCTTTCTTT. Translation gives CASSEFNRGADTEAFF.